A single sample gave rise to the 17 T cell receptor beta chains below, sequenced in a study of T cell responses to AZD1222 COVID-19 vaccine (TCRdb year 2021). The label giving this sample's time point can be read as: baseline before first vaccination. The receptor library was made with the immunoSEQ multiplex PCR assay. TCRdb took this table from immuneACCESS and kept in-frame rearrangements with V and J called. Such tables lack part of the clones; where checked against another copy, unresolved V genes explain under half of the gap, and the rest is unexplained. The sample contains 130,000 or so clones, approximately 83% of them found a single time. 9.4% of the sample lies in the top ten. The sequences come from peripheral blood, collected on day 0 of AZD1222 vaccination. Receptors originate from an adult in good health.

This clone was picked up a small number of times. The chain carries TRBV21-1 and TRBJ1-2; the DNA was not used to check the table's D call, TRBD1. TRBV21-1 is a recognized pseudogene. The CDR3 is 14 residues long. The CDR3 DNA reads as TGTGCCAGCAGCAAATGCAGGGGTGGGGTTGGCTACACCTTC. Translation gives CASSKCRGGVGYTF.

The rearrangement joins TRBV29-1 to TRBJ1-2; D may be TRBD1 (5 bases). The CDR3 length is 15 residues. The V end lost 7 bases, the J end lost 0 bases, and 18 bases lay between the germline ends. Germline V gene data show CDR1 as SQVTM and CDR2 as ANQGSEA. DNA of the CDR3: TGCAGCGCAAGTACGGGACGGGTAGCTAACTATGGCTACACCTTC. This gives the protein CSASTGRVANYGYTF.

The V call is TRBV4-2, the J call TRBJ2-5; D might be TRBD2 (6 bases). Germline CDR1 and CDR2: LGHNA and YNFKEQ. The germline V and J ends were trimmed by 3 bases and 4 bases, with 15 bases remaining between them. This CDR3 comprises 15 residues. CDR3 sequence reads: CASSQERAKGETQYF. The CDR3 DNA is TGTGCCAGCAGCCAGGAGCGGGCCAAAGGAGAGACCCAGTACTTC.

The V and J genes are TRBV4-2 and TRBJ2-7; the D gene is possibly TRBD2 (7 bases). The CDR3 is 19 amino acids. Germline loops: CDR1 LGHNA, CDR2 YNFKEQ. The V end was cut by 2 bases, the J end by 0 bases, with 23 bases between. This chain's CDR3 is CASSQRGGFEGGTSYEQYF. As DNA, the CDR3 is TGTGCCAGCAGCCAAAGGGGGGGTTTTGAGGGAGGGACCTCCTACGAGCAGTACTTC.

This rearrangement joins TRBV27 to TRBJ2-7, with 12 positions matching TRBD1. CDR1 and CDR2 (germline): MNHEY, SMNVEV (reference sequence). Germline trimming cut 7 bases from V and 4 bases from J; bases unmatched to any gene: 8. The CDR3 spans 15 residues. CDR3 protein: CASNPGQGAYYEQYF. The DNA for the CDR3 is TGTGCCAGCAATCCGGGACAGGGGGCTTATTACGAGCAGTACTTC.

This clone has a handful of counts. The CDR3 here is CASSKVYEQYF. For the CDR3, the DNA is TGTGCCAGCAGCAAAGTTTACGAGCAGTACTTC. The chain joins TRBV21-1 to TRBJ2-7. TRBV21-1 is reported as a pseudogene. This CDR3 comprises 11 residues.

V is TRBV12-3 or TRBV12-4 and J is TRBJ1-2; D is unclear. Trimming pared 4 bases from V and 3 bases from J, leaving 6 bases between. The CDR3 loop spans 12 amino acids. The CDR3 sequence: CASSSPDYGYTF. CDR3 coding DNA: TGTGCCAGCAGTTCTCCCGACTATGGCTACACCTTC.

V usage is TRBV2 and J usage is TRBJ1-3; 7 bases align to TRBD1. The J segment lost 4 bases and the V segment lost 5 bases, leaving 11 bases of the junction unmatched. This CDR3 has 16 amino acids. CDR1 SNHLY and CDR2 FYNNEI come from the germline V gene. The CDR3 spells CASSRQGRNNGNTIYF. CDR3 sequence (DNA): TGTGCCAGCAGTCGACAGGGTAGGAATAACGGAAACACCATATATTTT. Drawing the rest from reference TRBV2 and TRBJ1-3, the complete variable domain is EPEVTQTPSHQVTQMGQEVILRCVPISNHLYFYWYRQILGQKVEFLVSFYNNEISEKSEIFDDQFSVERPDGSNFTLKIRSTKLEDSAMYFCASSRQGRNNGNTIYFGEGSWLTVV.

The chain carries TRBV5-4 and TRBJ2-3; 8 bases line up with TRBD2. V dropped 5 bases and J dropped 2; count of bases not matched to a gene: 10. This CDR3 has 16 amino acids. Germline assignment: CDR1 SGHNT and CDR2 YYREEE (reference sequence). The DNA of the CDR3 is TGTGCCAGCAGGGCCGGACTAGCTAGTATCACAGATACGCAGTATTTT. Its protein product is CASRAGLASITDTQYF. Full variable domain (rest looked up from reference TRBV5-4 and TRBJ2-3): ETGVTQSPTHLIKTRGQQVTLRCSSQSGHNTVSWYQQALGQGPQFIFQYYREEENGRGNFPPRFSGLQFPNYSSELNVNALELDDSALYLCASRAGLASITDTQYFGPGTRLTVL.

This sequence joins TRBV5-5 and TRBJ2-1; unclear D gene. In germline, CDR1 is SGHKS, CDR2 YYEKEE (reference sequence). The CDR3 contains 12 residues. V was trimmed by 2 bases and J by 10 bases, leaving 10 bases between them. The CDR3 sequence is CASSLTQSEQFF. CDR3 coding DNA: TGTGCCAGCAGCTTAACCCAGAGCGAGCAGTTCTTC.

J is TRBJ2-7 and V is TRBV4-3; possible D gene TRBD2, 6 bases. Germline-derived CDR1 and CDR2 are LGHNA and YSLEER. Trimming took off 1 base at V and 4 bases at J, with 8 bases between the two ends. The CDR3 sequence is 13 residues long. The CDR3: CASSQGAGYEQYF. CDR3 nucleotide sequence: TGCGCCAGCAGCCAAGGCGCGGGATACGAGCAGTACTTC.

The chain joins TRBV5-4 to TRBJ2-5; D is undetermined. Trimming left V 2 bases short and J 3 bases short, with 11 bases between. The germline V gene encodes CDR1 SGHNT and CDR2 YYREEE (reference sequence). The CDR3 has 14 residues. The CDR3 region is CASSFGNIKETQYF. In DNA, the CDR3 is TGTGCCAGCAGCTTCGGAAATATTAAAGAGACCCAGTACTTC.

The chain carries TRBV28 and TRBJ2-3; D uncertain. The CDR3 sequence is 13 residues long. V was cut by 2 bases and J by 3 bases, with 6 bases left in between. Germline V gene lookup returns CDR1 MDHEN and CDR2 SYDVKM. The CDR3 here is CASSLMKTDTQYF. The CDR3 DNA sequence: TGTGCCAGCAGTTTAATGAAGACAGATACGCAGTATTTT.

In regard to this clone: Other DNA sequences within the sample encode an identical CDR3. The chain joins TRBV7-8 to TRBJ1-1; D is ambiguous. The CDR3 is made up of 12 amino acids. Looked up from germline, CDR1 is SGHVS and CDR2 is FQNEAQ. V shed 5 bases and J shed 8 bases, with 12 bases lying between them. As DNA, the CDR3 is TGTGCCAGCAGCCTAGTAGAGACAGAAGCTTTCTTT. Protein product: CASSLVETEAFF. Complete variable domain (other parts from reference TRBV7-8 and TRBJ1-1): GAGVSQSPRYKVAKRGQDVALRCDPISGHVSLFWYQQALGQGPEFLTYFQNEAQLDKSGLPSDRFFAERPEGSVSTLKIQRTQQEDSAVYLCASSLVETEAFFGQGTRLTVV.

The V and J genes are TRBV24-1 and TRBJ1-3; D is unclear. The CDR3 is 13 residues long. The germline V gene has CDR1 KGHDR and CDR2 SFDVKD. V was clipped by 12 bases and J by 8 bases, with 19 bases between them. Here the CDR3 reads CALRRGGVHTIYF. CDR3 bases: TGTGCCCTCCGCCGAGGAGGCGTGCACACCATATATTTT.

CDR3 protein: CASSLANRKTGEGYTF. The DNA of the CDR3 is TGTGCCAGCAGCTTAGCCAACAGAAAGACAGGGGAAGGCTACACCTTC. This chain uses TRBV7-2 with TRBJ1-2, with 8 bases lining up with TRBD1. Looked up from germline, CDR1 is SGHTA and CDR2 is FQGNSA. V shed 0 bases and J 8 bases; nucleotides not matched to a gene: 11. The CDR3 is made up of 16 amino acids.

This chain links TRBV18 with TRBJ2-1; 8 nucleotides align to TRBD2. This CDR3 comprises 15 residues. Germline values: CDR1 KGHSH, CDR2 LQKENI. The ends lost 2 bases at V and 8 bases at J; junction bases unmatched: 8. The CDR3, as DNA: TGTGCCAGCTCACCAACCGGGACTAGTATTCATGAGCAGTTCTTC. Translating it yields CASSPTGTSIHEQFF.